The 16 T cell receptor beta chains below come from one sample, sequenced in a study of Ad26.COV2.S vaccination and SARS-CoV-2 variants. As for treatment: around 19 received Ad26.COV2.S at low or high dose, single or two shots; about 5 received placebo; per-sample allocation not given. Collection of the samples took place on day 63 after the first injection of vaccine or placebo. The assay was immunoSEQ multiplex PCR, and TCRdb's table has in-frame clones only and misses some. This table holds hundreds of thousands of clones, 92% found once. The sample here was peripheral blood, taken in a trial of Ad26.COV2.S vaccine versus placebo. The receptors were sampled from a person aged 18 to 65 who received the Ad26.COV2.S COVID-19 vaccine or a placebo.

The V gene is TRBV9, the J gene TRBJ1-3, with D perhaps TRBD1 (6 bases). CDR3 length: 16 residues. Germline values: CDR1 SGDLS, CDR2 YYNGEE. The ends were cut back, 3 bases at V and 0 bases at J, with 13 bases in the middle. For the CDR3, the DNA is TGTGCCAGCAGCGGGCCGGGGGCTTTCTCTGGAAACACCATATATTTT. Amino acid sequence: CASSGPGAFSGNTIYF.

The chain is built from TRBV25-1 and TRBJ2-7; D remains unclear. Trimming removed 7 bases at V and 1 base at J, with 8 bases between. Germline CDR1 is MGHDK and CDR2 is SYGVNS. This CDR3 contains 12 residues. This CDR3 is CASTGGSYEQYF. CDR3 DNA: TGTGCCAGCACTGGTGGGTCCTACGAGCAGTACTTC.

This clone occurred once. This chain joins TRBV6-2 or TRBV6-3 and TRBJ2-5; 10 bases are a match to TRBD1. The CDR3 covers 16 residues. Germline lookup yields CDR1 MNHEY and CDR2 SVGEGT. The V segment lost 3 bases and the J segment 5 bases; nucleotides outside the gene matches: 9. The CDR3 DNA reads TGTGCCAGCAGTTATCAAGACAGGGGGCTGTATGAGACCCAGTACTTC. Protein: CASSYQDRGLYETQYF.

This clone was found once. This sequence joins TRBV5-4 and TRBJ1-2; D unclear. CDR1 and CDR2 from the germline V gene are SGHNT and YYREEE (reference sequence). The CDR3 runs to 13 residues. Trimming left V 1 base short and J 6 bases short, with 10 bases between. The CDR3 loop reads CASSLRATDGYTF. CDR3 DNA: TGTGCCAGCAGCTTGCGTGCGACGGATGGCTACACCTTC.

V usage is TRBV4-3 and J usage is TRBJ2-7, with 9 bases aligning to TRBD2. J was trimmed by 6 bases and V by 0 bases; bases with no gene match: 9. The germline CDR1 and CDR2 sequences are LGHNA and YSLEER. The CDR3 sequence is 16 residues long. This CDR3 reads CASSQDLSGGSREQYF. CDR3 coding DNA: TGCGCCAGCAGCCAAGATCTGAGCGGGGGGTCCCGCGAGCAGTACTTC.

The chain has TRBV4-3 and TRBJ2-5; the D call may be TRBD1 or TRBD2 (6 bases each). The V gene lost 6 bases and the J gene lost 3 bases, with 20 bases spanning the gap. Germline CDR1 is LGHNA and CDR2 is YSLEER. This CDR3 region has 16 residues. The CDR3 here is CASSNYLGGREETQYF. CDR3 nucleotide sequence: TGCGCCAGCAGTAACTACCTGGGGGGCAGGGAAGAGACCCAGTACTTC.

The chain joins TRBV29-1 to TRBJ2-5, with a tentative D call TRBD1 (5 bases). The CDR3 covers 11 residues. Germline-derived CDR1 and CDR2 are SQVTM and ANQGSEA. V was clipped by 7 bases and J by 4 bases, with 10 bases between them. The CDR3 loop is CSGQRVETQYF. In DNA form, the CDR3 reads TGCAGCGGACAGAGAGTAGAGACCCAGTACTTC.

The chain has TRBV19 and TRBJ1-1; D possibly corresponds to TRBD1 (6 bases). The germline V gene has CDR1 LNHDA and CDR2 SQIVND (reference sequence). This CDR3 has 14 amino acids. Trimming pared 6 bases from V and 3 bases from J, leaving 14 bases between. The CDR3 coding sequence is TGTGCCAGTAGCAAAACAGGGTTTGACACTGAAGCTTTCTTT. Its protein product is CASSKTGFDTEAFF.

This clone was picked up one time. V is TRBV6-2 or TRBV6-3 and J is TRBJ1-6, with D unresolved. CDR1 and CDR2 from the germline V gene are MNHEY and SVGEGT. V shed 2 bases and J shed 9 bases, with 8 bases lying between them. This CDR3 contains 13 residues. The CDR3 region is CASSYTPSSPLHF. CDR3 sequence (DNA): TGTGCCAGCAGTTACACCCCCAGTTCACCCCTCCACTTT.

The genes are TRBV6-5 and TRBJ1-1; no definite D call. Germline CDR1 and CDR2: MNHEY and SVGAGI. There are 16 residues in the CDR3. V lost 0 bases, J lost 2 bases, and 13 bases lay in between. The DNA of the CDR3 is TGTGCCAGCAGTTACTCCGCGGCGGAAATAAACACTGAAGCTTTCTTT. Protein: CASSYSAAEINTEAFF.

The CDR3 DNA follows: TGTGCCAGCAGTCTTAAGGACAGCACAGATACGCAGTATTTT. Amino acid sequence: CASSLKDSTDTQYF. The chain combines TRBV6-5 with TRBJ2-3; no reliable D call. V was shortened by 5 bases and J by 0 bases, with 9 bases between the two germline ends. The CDR3 loop spans 14 amino acids. Germline loops: CDR1 MNHEY, CDR2 SVGAGI.

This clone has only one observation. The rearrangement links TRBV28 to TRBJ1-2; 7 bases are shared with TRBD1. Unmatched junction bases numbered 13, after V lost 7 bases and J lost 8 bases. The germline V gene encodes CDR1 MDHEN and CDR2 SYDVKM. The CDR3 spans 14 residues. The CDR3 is CASKPGQSGVGYTF. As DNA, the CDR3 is TGTGCCAGCAAACCGGGACAGAGCGGAGTGGGCTACACCTTC.

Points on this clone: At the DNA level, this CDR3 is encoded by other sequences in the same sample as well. The CDR3 sequence is CSVGTYEQYF. CDR3 in DNA: TGCAGCGTAGGGACCTACGAGCAGTACTTC. The chain links TRBV29-1 to TRBJ2-7; D remains unclear. V lost 6 bases and J lost 2, with 5 bases in between. The V gene's germline CDR1 is SQVTM and CDR2 ANQGSEA. The CDR3 is made up of 10 amino acids.

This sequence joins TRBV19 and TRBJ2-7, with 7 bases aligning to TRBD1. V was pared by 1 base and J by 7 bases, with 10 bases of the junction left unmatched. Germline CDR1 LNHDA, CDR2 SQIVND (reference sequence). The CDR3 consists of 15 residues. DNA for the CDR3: TGTGCCAGTAGTATAGGGGAAGGGGGCCGACGGGAGCAGTACTTC. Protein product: CASSIGEGGRREQYF.

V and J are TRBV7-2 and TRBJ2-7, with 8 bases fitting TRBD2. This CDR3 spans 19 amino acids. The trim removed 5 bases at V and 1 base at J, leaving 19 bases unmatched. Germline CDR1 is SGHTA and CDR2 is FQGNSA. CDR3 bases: TGTGCCAGCAGCAAAGGCCCCCTATGGGCGGGGGGTTATTCCTACGAGCAGTACTTC. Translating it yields CASSKGPLWAGGYSYEQYF.

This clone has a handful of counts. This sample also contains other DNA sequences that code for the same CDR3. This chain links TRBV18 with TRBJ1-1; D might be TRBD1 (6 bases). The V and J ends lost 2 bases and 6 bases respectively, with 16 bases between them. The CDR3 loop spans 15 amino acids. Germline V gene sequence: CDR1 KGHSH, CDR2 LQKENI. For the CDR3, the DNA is TGTGCCAGCTCACCATATACAGGGTCCGGACCTGAAGCTTTCTTT. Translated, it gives CASSPYTGSGPEAFF.